This T cell receptor beta chain is drawn from a study of blood T cells in healthy people across ages. Comments on this clonotype: The antigen is unknown.

Alongside a J-beta primer mix, a sample-barcoded 5' primer served in a second PCR lasting about 7 to 11 cycles. A tag from a template-switch adaptor with 12 random nucleotides marked each cDNA molecule. Each CDR3 protein is one row after TCRdb ran MiXCR on the 5' RACE reads. The sample gives 550,000 to 800,000 distinct CDR3 sequences, less than 40% of which show up once; 15% is in the top ten. V lost 6 bases, J lost 13 bases, and 15 bases lay in between. This CDR3 region has 12 residues. Germline CDR1 and CDR2: MGHDK and SYGVNS. Findings of the study overall: Changes in expanded clonotypes were possibly confounded, as the CMV status of donors was unknown. Percentage of naive T cells showed a strong correlation with TCR beta diversity. More naive CD4+ cells and higher diversity marked long-lived donors relative to aged donors.

This clonotype was obtained from an elderly woman in good health. This chain uses TRBV25-1 with TRBJ2-2; D tentatively fits TRBD1 or TRBD2 (6 bases each). Sequenced: blood. The CDR3 DNA reads as TGTGCCAGCAGGAGGCCGGGGGCTGGGCTGTTTTTT. Encoded protein: CASRRPGAGLFF.